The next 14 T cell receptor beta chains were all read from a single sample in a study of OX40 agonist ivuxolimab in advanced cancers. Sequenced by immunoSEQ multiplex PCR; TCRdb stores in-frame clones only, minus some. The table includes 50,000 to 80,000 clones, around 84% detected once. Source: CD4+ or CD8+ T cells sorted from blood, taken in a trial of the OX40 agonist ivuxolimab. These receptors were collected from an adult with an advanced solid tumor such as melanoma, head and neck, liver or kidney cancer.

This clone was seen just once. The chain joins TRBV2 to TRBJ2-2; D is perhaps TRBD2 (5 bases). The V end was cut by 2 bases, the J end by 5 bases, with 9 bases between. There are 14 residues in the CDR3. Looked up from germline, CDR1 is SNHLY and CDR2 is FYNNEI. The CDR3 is CASSETGVTGELFF. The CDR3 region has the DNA TGTGCCAGCAGTGAAACCGGGGTGACCGGGGAGCTGTTTTTT.

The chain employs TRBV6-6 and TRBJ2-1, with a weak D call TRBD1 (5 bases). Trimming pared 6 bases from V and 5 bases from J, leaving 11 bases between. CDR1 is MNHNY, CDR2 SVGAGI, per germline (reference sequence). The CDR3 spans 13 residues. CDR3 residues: CASRRQRDNEQFF. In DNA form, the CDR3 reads TGTGCCAGCAGGCGACAGAGAGACAATGAGCAGTTCTTC.

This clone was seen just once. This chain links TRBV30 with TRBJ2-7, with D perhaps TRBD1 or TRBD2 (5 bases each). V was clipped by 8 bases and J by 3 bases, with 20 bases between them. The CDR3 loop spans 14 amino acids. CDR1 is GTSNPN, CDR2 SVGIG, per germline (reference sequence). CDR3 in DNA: TGTGCCGCTCACGACACCGGGACCCTCTACGAGCAGTACTTC. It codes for CAAHDTGTLYEQYF.

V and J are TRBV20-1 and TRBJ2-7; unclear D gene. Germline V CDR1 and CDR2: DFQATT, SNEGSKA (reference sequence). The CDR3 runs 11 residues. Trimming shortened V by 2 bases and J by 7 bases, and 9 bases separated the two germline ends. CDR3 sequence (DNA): TGCAGTGCTAGACACTCCTGGGAGCAGTACTTC. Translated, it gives CSARHSWEQYF.

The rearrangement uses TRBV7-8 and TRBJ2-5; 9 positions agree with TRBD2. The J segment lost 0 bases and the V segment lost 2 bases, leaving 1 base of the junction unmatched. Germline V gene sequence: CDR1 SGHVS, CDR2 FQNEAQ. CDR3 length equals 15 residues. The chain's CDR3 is CASSLTSGYQETQYF. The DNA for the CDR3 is TGTGCCAGCAGCTTAACTAGCGGGTACCAAGAGACCCAGTACTTC.

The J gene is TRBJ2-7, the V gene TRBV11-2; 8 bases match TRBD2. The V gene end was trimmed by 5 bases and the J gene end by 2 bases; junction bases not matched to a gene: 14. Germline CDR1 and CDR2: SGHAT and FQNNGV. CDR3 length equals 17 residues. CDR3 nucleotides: TGTGCCAGCAGCCCAATTGCCCGAGCGGGAGTAGCCTACGAGCAGTACTTC. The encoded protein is CASSPIARAGVAYEQYF.

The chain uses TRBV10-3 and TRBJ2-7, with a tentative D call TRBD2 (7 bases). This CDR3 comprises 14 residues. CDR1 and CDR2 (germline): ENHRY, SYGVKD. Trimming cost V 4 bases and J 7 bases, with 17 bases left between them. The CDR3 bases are TGTGCCATCAGTGGCGCCAGGGGAGCGGGAGAGCAGTACTTC. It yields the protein CAISGARGAGEQYF.

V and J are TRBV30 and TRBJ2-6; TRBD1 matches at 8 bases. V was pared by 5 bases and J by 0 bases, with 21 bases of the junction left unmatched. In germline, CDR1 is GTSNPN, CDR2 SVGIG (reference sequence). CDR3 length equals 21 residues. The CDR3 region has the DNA TGTGCCTGGGCTCCGGGCCTCGATCGACAGGGGCTTCGCTCTGGGGCCAACGTCCTGACTTTC. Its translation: CAWAPGLDRQGLRSGANVLTF.

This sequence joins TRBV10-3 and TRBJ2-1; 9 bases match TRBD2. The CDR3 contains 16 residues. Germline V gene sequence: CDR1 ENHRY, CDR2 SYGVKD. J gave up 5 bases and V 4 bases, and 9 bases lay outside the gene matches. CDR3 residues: CAISATSGKGDNEQFF. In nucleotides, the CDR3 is TGTGCCATCAGTGCGACTAGCGGAAAAGGGGACAATGAGCAGTTCTTC.

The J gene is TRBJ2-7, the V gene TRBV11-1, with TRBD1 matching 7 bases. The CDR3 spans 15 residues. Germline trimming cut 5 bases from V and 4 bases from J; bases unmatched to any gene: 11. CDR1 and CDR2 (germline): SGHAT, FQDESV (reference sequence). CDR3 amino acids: CASSRRQGSGYEQYF. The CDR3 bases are TGTGCCAGCAGCCGGAGACAGGGCTCTGGATACGAGCAGTACTTC. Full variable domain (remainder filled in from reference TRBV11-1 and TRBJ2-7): EAEVAQSPRYKITEKSQAVAFWCDPISGHATLYWYRQILGQGPELLVQFQDESVVDDSQLPKDRFSAERLKGVDSTLKIQPAELGDSAMYLCASSRRQGSGYEQYFGPGTRLTVT.

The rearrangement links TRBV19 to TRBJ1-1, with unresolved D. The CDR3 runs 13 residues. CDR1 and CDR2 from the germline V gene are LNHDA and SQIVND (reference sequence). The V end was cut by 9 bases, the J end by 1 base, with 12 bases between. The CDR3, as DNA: TGTGCCAGCCTCGTGCCAGCGAACACTGAAGCTTTCTTT. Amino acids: CASLVPANTEAFF. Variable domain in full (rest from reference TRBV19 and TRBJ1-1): DGGITQSPKYLFRKEGQNVTLSCEQNLNHDAMYWYRQDPGQGLRLIYYSQIVNDFQKGDIAEGYSVSREKKESFPLTVTSAQKNPTAFYLCASLVPANTEAFFGQGTRLTVV.

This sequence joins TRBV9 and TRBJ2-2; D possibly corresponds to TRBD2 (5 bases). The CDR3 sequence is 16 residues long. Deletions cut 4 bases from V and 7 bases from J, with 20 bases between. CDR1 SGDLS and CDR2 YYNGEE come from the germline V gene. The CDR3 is CASSPSGGQYGGELFF. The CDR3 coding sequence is TGTGCCAGCAGCCCCTCTGGCGGGCAGTATGGCGGGGAGCTGTTTTTT.

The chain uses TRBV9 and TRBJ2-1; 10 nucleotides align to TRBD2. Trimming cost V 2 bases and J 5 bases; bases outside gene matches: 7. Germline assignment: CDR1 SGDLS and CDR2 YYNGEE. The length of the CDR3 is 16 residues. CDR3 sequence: CASSVRLAGVNNEQFF. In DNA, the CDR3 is TGTGCCAGCAGCGTCCGCCTAGCGGGAGTCAACAATGAGCAGTTCTTC.

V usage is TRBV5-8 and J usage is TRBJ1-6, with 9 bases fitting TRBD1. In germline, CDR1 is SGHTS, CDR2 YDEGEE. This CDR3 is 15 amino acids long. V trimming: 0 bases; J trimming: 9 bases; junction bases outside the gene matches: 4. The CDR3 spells CASSLEQGATSPLHF. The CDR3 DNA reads TGTGCCAGCAGCTTGGAACAGGGGGCCACTTCACCCCTCCACTTT. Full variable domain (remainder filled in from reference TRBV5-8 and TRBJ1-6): EAGVTQSPTHLIKTRGQQATLRCSPISGHTSVYWYQQALGLGLQFLLWYDEGEERNRGNFPPRFSGRQFPNYSSELNVNALELEDSALYLCASSLEQGATSPLHFGNGTRLTVT.